This entry lists 15 T cell receptor beta chains sequenced from one sample in a study of PD-1 blockade in classical Hodgkin lymphoma. Assay used: immunoSEQ multiplex PCR; TCRdb lists only in-frame clones, some missing. This sample has 25,000 to 35,000 clones, with roughly 85% found just once. There was relapse after autologous stem cell transplantation in every patient, and there was variation in brentuximab vedotin exposure. The sequencing used peripheral blood mononuclear cells (PBMCs), collected before the second cycle of nivolumab. These receptors all come from a human donor with classical Hodgkin lymphoma.

This chain joins TRBV6-1 and TRBJ1-1; D is unresolved. CDR1 is MNHNS, CDR2 SASEGT, per germline. CDR3 length: 12 amino acids. V was shortened by 6 bases and J by 1 base, with 6 bases between the two germline ends. CDR3 coding DNA: TGTGCCAGCAGATTGGGGAACACTGAAGCTTTCTTT. It translates to CASRLGNTEAFF.

This clone appeared a single time. The gene calls are TRBV5-1 and TRBJ1-4, with D possibly TRBD1 on 6 matching bases. The germline V and J ends were trimmed by 1 base and 1 base, with 20 bases remaining between them. The CDR3 loop spans 19 amino acids. CDR1 is SGHRS and CDR2 is YFSETQ in the germline V gene. DNA for the CDR3: TGCGCCAGCAGCTTGACCGGCCGTGGGGGGCGGAGAACTAATGAAAAACTGTTTTTT. This encodes CASSLTGRGGRRTNEKLFF. The full variable domain, in which reference TRBV5-1 and TRBJ1-4 provide the parts outside the CDR3, is KAGVTQTPRYLIKTRGQQVTLSCSPISGHRSVSWYQQTPGQGLQFLFEYFSETQRNKGNFPGRFSGRQFSNSRSEMNVSTLELGDSALYLCASSLTGRGGRRTNEKLFFGSGTQLSVL.

The chain couples TRBV2 to TRBJ2-1; possible D gene TRBD1, 5 bases. The CDR3 is made up of 11 amino acids. V shed 5 bases and J shed 10 bases, with 9 bases lying between them. The V gene's germline CDR1 is SNHLY and CDR2 FYNNEI. Here the CDR3 reads CASSSQVEQFF. The CDR3 coding sequence is TGTGCCAGCAGTTCACAGGTCGAGCAGTTCTTC.

V and J are TRBV5-1 and TRBJ2-1; 8 bases line up with TRBD1. V trimming: 5 bases; J trimming: 3 bases; junction bases outside the gene matches: 10. The length of the CDR3 is 16 residues. CDR1 and CDR2 (germline): SGHRS, YFSETQ. The CDR3 region is CASSLEGRGLYNEQFF. CDR3 DNA: TGCGCCAGCAGTCTGGAGGGCAGGGGGCTCTACAATGAGCAGTTCTTC.

The J gene is TRBJ2-2, the V gene TRBV7-2; D is unclear. The CDR3 is made up of 15 amino acids. With 8 bases removed from V and 4 bases from J, the gap between germline ends came to 17 bases. Germline CDR1 is SGHTA and CDR2 is FQGNSA. The CDR3 loop reads CASSRRASSTGELFF. The CDR3 DNA sequence: TGTGCCAGCTCTAGAAGAGCATCGTCCACCGGGGAGCTGTTTTTT.

J is TRBJ1-1 and V is TRBV10-3; no reliable D call. V lost 0 bases and J 7 bases, leaving 12 bases between the germline ends. CDR3 size: 14 residues. From germline, CDR1 is ENHRY and CDR2 SYGVKD. CDR3 region: CAISESGGNGEAFF. The CDR3 DNA sequence: TGTGCCATCAGTGAGTCAGGTGGGAACGGTGAAGCTTTCTTT.

The rearrangement uses TRBV7-2 and TRBJ1-1, with 7 bases matching TRBD1. CDR3 length equals 16 residues. The germline gives CDR1 SGHTA, CDR2 FQGNSA. V shed 1 base, J shed 1 base, and the junction held 6 bases outside the gene matches. The CDR3 is CASSLVGAGGNTEAFF. CDR3 DNA sequence: TGTGCCAGCAGCTTAGTGGGGGCAGGGGGGAACACTGAAGCTTTCTTT. The full variable domain, its missing parts supplied by reference TRBV7-2 and TRBJ1-1, is GAGVSQSPSNKVTEKGKDVELRCDPISGHTALYWYRQSLGQGLEFLIYFQGNSAPDKSGLPSDRFSAERTGGSVSTLTIQRTQQEDSAVYLCASSLVGAGGNTEAFFGQGTRLTVV.

The CDR3 loop is CASRLWTSYEQYF. For the CDR3, the DNA is TGTGCCAGCAGACTCTGGACCTCCTACGAGCAGTACTTC. The V gene is TRBV28, the J gene TRBJ2-7, with D unclear. Germline-derived CDR1 and CDR2 are MDHEN and SYDVKM. V lost 6 bases and J 0 bases, leaving 9 bases between the germline ends. The CDR3 loop spans 13 amino acids.

This rearrangement joins TRBV2 to TRBJ2-7; TRBD1 is a possible D gene (5 bases). From germline, CDR1 is SNHLY and CDR2 FYNNEI. This CDR3 spans 15 amino acids. The ends were cut back, 2 bases at V and 4 bases at J, with 15 bases in the middle. The CDR3: CASSERSSGFYEQYV. The CDR3 nucleotides are TGTGCCAGCAGTGAAAGAAGCTCAGGGTTTTACGAGCAGTACGTC.

The genes are TRBV4-2 and TRBJ2-7; D remains ambiguous. The CDR3 is 13 residues long. The V end was cut by 0 bases, the J end by 5 bases, with 8 bases between. Germline loops: CDR1 LGHNA, CDR2 YNFKEQ. This CDR3 reads CASSQDHRDEQYF. The CDR3 nucleotides read TGTGCCAGCAGCCAAGATCATAGGGACGAGCAGTACTTC.

The chain uses TRBV30 and TRBJ1-6; 7 bases line up with TRBD1. Germline values: CDR1 GTSNPN, CDR2 SVGIG (reference sequence). The CDR3 contains 15 residues. J was trimmed by 6 bases and V by 7 bases; bases with no gene match: 12. CDR3 sequence reads: CASGPESGGNSPLHF. The CDR3 DNA follows: TGTGCCTCGGGTCCAGAGTCAGGGGGTAATTCACCCCTCCACTTT. The whole variable domain, remainder taken from reference TRBV30 and TRBJ1-6, is SQTIHQWPATLVQPVGSPLSLECTVEGTSNPNLYWYRQAAGRGLQLLFYSVGIGQISSEVPQNLSASRPQDRQFILSSKKLLLSDSGFYLCASGPESGGNSPLHFGNGTRLTVT.

V and J are TRBV9 and TRBJ1-4; TRBD1 might be the D (5 bases). Trimming removed 0 bases at V and 0 bases at J, with 9 bases between. This CDR3 has 16 amino acids. Germline CDR1 SGDLS, CDR2 YYNGEE. The CDR3 is CASSVDPGSTNEKLFF. CDR3 sequence (DNA): TGTGCCAGCAGCGTAGACCCAGGGTCAACTAATGAAAAACTGTTTTTT.

There are a few counts of this clone. This sequence joins TRBV21-1 and TRBJ1-2; the table assigns TRBD1, which was not confirmed against the DNA. TRBV21-1 is a pseudogene segment. The CDR3 is 17 residues long. The CDR3 loop reads CASSKLPPRSVFYGYTF. Written as DNA, the CDR3 is TGTGCCAGCAGCAAATTACCCCCCAGGTCGGTCTTCTATGGCTACACCTTC.

Of note for this clone: The identical CDR3 is also encoded by other nucleotide sequences in the sample. CDR3 region: CATSRDTGLEAPDTQYF. As DNA, the CDR3 is TGTGCCACCAGCAGAGATACAGGACTAGAGGCGCCGGATACGCAGTATTTT. The V and J genes are TRBV15 and TRBJ2-3; 7 bases match TRBD2. The CDR3 consists of 17 residues. Germline V CDR1 and CDR2: LNHNV, YYDKDF (reference sequence). Trimming removed 0 bases from V and 6 bases from J; junction bases left unmatched: 12. The variable domain in full, completed from reference TRBV15 and TRBJ2-3, reads DAMVIQNPRYQVTQFGKPVTLSCSQTLNHNVMYWYQQKSSQAPKLLFHYYDKDFNNEADTPDNFQSRRPNTSFCFLDIRSPGLGDTAMYLCATSRDTGLEAPDTQYFGPGTRLTVL.

This chain links TRBV6-6 with TRBJ2-3; D not resolved. The CDR3 is made up of 14 amino acids. The V end lost 5 bases, the J end lost 1 base, and 10 bases lay between the germline ends. Germline CDR1 and CDR2: MNHNY and SVGAGI (reference sequence). CDR3 amino acids: CASSKYRGTDTQYF. The CDR3 coding sequence is TGTGCCAGCAGTAAATACCGGGGCACAGATACGCAGTATTTT.